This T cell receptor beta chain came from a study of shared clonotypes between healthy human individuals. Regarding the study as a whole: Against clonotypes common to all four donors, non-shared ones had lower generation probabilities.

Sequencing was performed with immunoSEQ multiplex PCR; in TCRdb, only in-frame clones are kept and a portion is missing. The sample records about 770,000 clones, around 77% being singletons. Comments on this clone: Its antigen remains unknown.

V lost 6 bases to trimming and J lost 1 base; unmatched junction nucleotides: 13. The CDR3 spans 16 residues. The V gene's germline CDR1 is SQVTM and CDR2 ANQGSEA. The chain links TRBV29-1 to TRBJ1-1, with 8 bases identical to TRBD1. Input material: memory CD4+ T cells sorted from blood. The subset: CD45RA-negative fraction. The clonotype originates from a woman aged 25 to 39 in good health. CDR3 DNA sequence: TGCAGCGTCGATCGGCCTCCGGGACAGGCGAACACTGAAGCTTTCTTT. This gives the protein CSVDRPPGQANTEAFF.